This T cell receptor (beta chain) was identified in a study of blood T cell repertoires in COVID-19. Across the study: The study drew acute and convalescent COVID-19 samples from the United States, Italy and Spain. Sample material is recorded as cDNA or gDNA derived from T cells, B-cell-depleted T cells, or PBMCs.

The trim removed 6 bases at V and 3 bases at J, leaving 8 bases unmatched. Germline CDR1 and CDR2: MNHEY and SMNVEV (reference sequence). This CDR3 comprises 14 residues. In the original analysis: Nucleated cell counts were estimated from reference gene primer amplification. Using immunoSEQ multiplex PCR, the repertoire was profiled, and TCRdb retains in-frame clones only, with some absent. V, J and clone size derive from that table, while D and trimming were established from the DNA sequence. The table includes under 20,000 clones, about 80% detected once. This receptor was taken from a man aged 80 or over with acute or convalescent COVID-19. The J gene is TRBJ2-7, the V gene TRBV27, with 7 bases lining up with TRBD1. What was sequenced was peripheral blood. CDR3 DNA sequence: TGTGCCAGCAGCAGGGCGAGACAGGGCTACGAGCAGTACTTC. Translating it yields CASSRARQGYEQYF.